This paragraph covers one TCR beta chain sequence. Its cognate antigen is unknown. The sample is drawn from a study of T cells in localized non-small cell lung cancer. Study-wide results and caveats: Adjacent lung held a median roughly 60 of the top 100 tumor clones. Tumor trailed uninvolved adjacent lung in T cell clonality, which peaked there. An association was observed between higher blood T cell density and longer overall survival.

This table comes from immunoSEQ multiplex PCR, and its TCRdb copy is limited to in-frame clones, with some not included. The sample comprises roughly 30,000 clones, around 93% of which are singletons, and roughly 31% rests with the top ten. V lost 4 bases to trimming and J lost 0 bases, with 13 bases between them. CDR3 length: 16 amino acids. Germline V gives CDR1 MNHEY, CDR2 SVGAGI. Sample: peripheral blood, taken before any cancer treatment. This chain links TRBV6-5 with TRBJ1-5; D unresolved. This sequence was found in a female donor at least 60 years old with stage I lung adenocarcinoma. CDR3 bases: TGTGCCAGCAGTTCCTTGAGTCACTATAGCAATCAGCCCCAGCATTTT. This translates into CASSSLSHYSNQPQHF.